These T cell receptor beta chains were read from a single sample in a study of OX40 agonist ivuxolimab in advanced cancers. Clones were read by immunoSEQ multiplex PCR, and TCRdb kept only the in-frame ones, dropping some. The sample lists about 39,000 clones; about 94% were seen once. The sequencing here drew on CD4+ or CD8+ T cells sorted from blood, taken in a trial of the OX40 agonist ivuxolimab. These receptors originate from an adult with an advanced solid tumor such as melanoma, head and neck, liver or kidney cancer. Both conserved end residues are part of each CDR3. Fields, in order: V gene, J gene, D gene, clone size, CDR3 DNA, CDR3 protein. D genes are given only for firm matches. Clone size is given for some rows only: seen once, a few or many times, or a class if the clone is expanded.

v_call: TRBV28; j_call: TRBJ2-5; d_call: -; clone_size: -; cdr3_nt: TGTGCCACATCAGGGGTGTTGCAAGAGACCCAGTACTTC; cdr3_aa: CATSGVLQETQYF
v_call: TRBV7-9; j_call: TRBJ2-7; d_call: -; clone_size: -; cdr3_nt: TGTGCCAGCAGCGCGCTCACAGGGAACGAGCAGTACTTC; cdr3_aa: CASSALTGNEQYF
v_call: TRBV6-6; j_call: TRBJ2-5; d_call: -; clone_size: few; cdr3_nt: TGTGCCAGCAGTTACATCGGCAGTGGCCAAGAGACCCAGTACTTC; cdr3_aa: CASSYIGSGQETQYF
v_call: TRBV27; j_call: TRBJ2-5; d_call: -; clone_size: once; cdr3_nt: TGTGCCAGCTCGTCCTGGGGACAAGAGACCCAGTACTTC; cdr3_aa: CASSSWGQETQYF
v_call: TRBV28; j_call: TRBJ2-7; d_call: -; clone_size: -; cdr3_nt: TGTGCCAGCTGCCAGGGGCTCTCCTACGAGCAGTACTTC; cdr3_aa: CASCQGLSYEQYF
v_call: TRBV7-9; j_call: TRBJ2-7; d_call: -; clone_size: -; cdr3_nt: TGTGCCAGCAGCCTCCTCGGGACTTACTACGAGCAGTACTTC; cdr3_aa: CASSLLGTYYEQYF
v_call: TRBV15; j_call: TRBJ2-6; d_call: TRBD2; clone_size: -; cdr3_nt: TGTGCCACCAGCCCAGGACTAGCGGGAAATGGGGCCAACGTCCTGACTTTC; cdr3_aa: CATSPGLAGNGANVLTF
v_call: TRBV4-1; j_call: TRBJ2-2; d_call: -; clone_size: once; cdr3_nt: TGCGCCAGCAGCCAAGATGTTCCGGAGAACACCGGGGAGCTGTTTTTT; cdr3_aa: CASSQDVPENTGELFF
v_call: TRBV5-4; j_call: TRBJ2-3; d_call: -; clone_size: -; cdr3_nt: TGTGCCAGCAGCTTCGGACCCCTGGCAGATACGCAGTATTTT; cdr3_aa: CASSFGPLADTQYF
v_call: TRBV28; j_call: TRBJ1-4; d_call: TRBD1; clone_size: -; cdr3_nt: TGTGCCAGCAGCGACCCCGGGACAGGGCACGAAAAACTGTTTTTT; cdr3_aa: CASSDPGTGHEKLFF
v_call: TRBV27; j_call: TRBJ2-1; d_call: TRBD1; clone_size: -; cdr3_nt: TGTGCCAGCAGTTACAGGGGGCAGATCTACAATGAGCAGTTCTTC; cdr3_aa: CASSYRGQIYNEQFF
v_call: TRBV27; j_call: TRBJ2-2; d_call: -; clone_size: -; cdr3_nt: TGTGCCAGCGGGGGCTTAAACACCGGGGAGCTGTTTTTT; cdr3_aa: CASGGLNTGELFF